This TCR beta chain was obtained from a study of cytotoxic CD8 clonotypes in ibrutinib-treated CLL. The CDR3 is made up of 17 amino acids. Trimming stripped 1 base from V and 3 bases from J, with 19 bases between. From germline, CDR1 is SGHNT and CDR2 YENEEA. TCRdb's table, derived via immunoSEQ multiplex PCR, lists solely in-frame clones and lacks some. The sample has about 310,000 clones, around four fifths seen once. The material sequenced was PBMCs, taken before ibrutinib treatment. The sequence came from a human donor with chronic lymphocytic leukemia. This chain joins TRBV11-3 and TRBJ2-7; D assignment may be TRBD1 or TRBD2 (5 bases each). CDR3 DNA: TGTGCCAGCAGCTTAGTAAGGGACGCGGGCGTTCACTACGAGCAGTACTTC. Amino acids: CASSLVRDAGVHYEQYF.